The entry that follows covers one T cell receptor (beta chain) sequence. The data were taken from a study of cytomegalovirus exposure and HLA in healthy donors. Primers included in the PCR were 60 Vbeta and 13 Jbeta primers. TCRdb keeps only in-frame clones here, not all; method: immunoSEQ multiplex PCR. This repertoire shows about 120,000 clones, roughly 80% found once; its top ten account for under 1.5%. The germline V gene encodes CDR1 SEHNR and CDR2 FQNEAQ (reference sequence). The CDR3 is made up of 14 amino acids. Trimming removed 1 base from V and 2 bases from J; junction bases left unmatched: 1.

The chain employs TRBV7-9 and TRBJ2-7, with 8 bases fitting TRBD1. Sequencing was carried out using PBMCs. This sequence originates from a woman aged 25 to 45 in good health and CMV-seronegative. CDR3 nucleotides: TGTGCCAGCAGCTTAGGGACAGGGACCTACGAGCAGTACTTC. Residues: CASSLGTGTYEQYF.